This T cell receptor (beta chain) was identified during a study of cytomegalovirus exposure and HLA in healthy donors. Germline V gene lookup returns CDR1 ENHRY and CDR2 SYGVKD. CDR3 length: 13 amino acids. V was pared by 3 bases and J by 9 bases, with 12 bases between. Primers for the PCR totalled 60 Vbeta and 13 Jbeta. Generated by immunoSEQ multiplex PCR, the TCRdb table keeps only in-frame clones and is missing some. The sample totals fewer than 200,000 clones. The chain employs TRBV10-3 and TRBJ1-5, with no clear D. This clonotype originated in a man younger than 45 in good health and CMV-seronegative. The sample comprised PBMCs. The CDR3 nucleotides read TGTGCCATCAGTGAAGGAGGTCCAGGGCCCCAGCATTTT. Translation: CAISEGGPGPQHF.